The 31 T cell receptor beta chains below were found in one sample sequenced in a study of blood T cell repertoires in COVID-19 (dated by TCRdb to about 2020). Library preparation used the immunoSEQ multiplex PCR assay. TCRdb retrieved this table from immuneACCESS and kept in-frame rearrangements only. Not all clones are present; in checked studies, unresolved V genes account for under half, and no reason is known for the remainder. The sample includes about 250,000 clones, with over 70% observed a single time. The leading ten clones occupy more than 6.5% of the sample. Sequenced material: peripheral blood. The receptors derive from a man aged 40-50 years with active or convalescent COVID-19.

This clone was picked up a small number of times. The V and J genes are TRBV6-6 and TRBJ2-7; 8 bases agree with TRBD2. Germline CDR1 is MNHNY and CDR2 is SVGAGI (reference sequence). J lost 6 bases, V lost 8 bases, and 9 bases had no gene match. The CDR3 runs 13 residues. For the CDR3, the DNA is TGTGCCAGCCAAAGCGGGAGTAGGGTCGAGCAGTACTTC. Its translation: CASQSGSRVEQYF.

As to this clone: At the DNA level, this CDR3 is encoded by other sequences in the same sample as well. The chain combines TRBV5-1 with TRBJ2-3; possibly TRBD2 for D (6 bases). The V end was cut by 0 bases, the J end by 6 bases, with 8 bases between. Germline CDR1 reads SGHRS; CDR2 reads YFSETQ. This CDR3 region has 13 residues. The CDR3 sequence: CASSLAGTDTQYF. The DNA for the CDR3 is TGCGCCAGCAGCTTGGCAGGGACTGATACGCAGTATTTT.

The genes are TRBV16 and TRBJ1-1; D unresolved. V was cut by 6 bases and J by 6 bases, with 14 bases left in between. This CDR3 has 13 residues. The germline CDR1 and CDR2 sequences are KGHSY and FQNENV. In DNA, the CDR3 is TGTGCCAGCAGTCGAGTGCGGGTCGCTGAAGCTTTCTTT. It is translated as CASSRVRVAEAFF.

The chain joins TRBV6-1 to TRBJ2-1; 7 bases fit TRBD1. The CDR3 loop spans 16 amino acids. CDR1 is MNHNS, CDR2 SASEGT, per germline. Trimming cost V 4 bases and J 2 bases; bases outside gene matches: 8. The CDR3 bases are TGTGCCAGCAGTGTGACAGGGCAGGTCACCTACAATGAGCAGTTCTTC. Amino acid sequence: CASSVTGQVTYNEQFF.

This sequence joins TRBV11-2 and TRBJ1-2; perhaps TRBD1 as D (6 bases). Germline-derived CDR1 and CDR2 are SGHAT and FQNNGV. V lost 5 bases to trimming and J lost 6 bases, with 25 bases between them. The CDR3 is 17 amino acids. The CDR3 coding sequence is TGTGCCAGCAGCAAACTCTTGAGCGGGGGCGCGGAGAATGGCTACACCTTC. Its translation: CASSKLLSGGAENGYTF.

V gene TRBV7-3 combines with J gene TRBJ2-3; D gene ambiguous. CDR3 length: 13 residues. Per germline, CDR1 SGHTA and CDR2 FQGTGA. V was trimmed by 1 base and J by 4 bases, leaving 6 bases between them. Written as DNA, the CDR3 is TGTGCCAGCAGCTTAAACGAGCCAGATACGCAGTATTTT. Its translation is CASSLNEPDTQYF.

The chain is built from TRBV5-6 and TRBJ2-5; a weak D match, TRBD2 (5 bases). The CDR3 spans 13 residues. V was cut by 0 bases and J by 4 bases, with 7 bases left in between. From germline, CDR1 is SGHDT and CDR2 YYEEEE. The CDR3 loop is CASSLGGRETQYF. In DNA, the CDR3 is TGTGCCAGCAGCTTGGGCGGGCGAGAGACCCAGTACTTC. The whole variable domain, remainder taken from reference TRBV5-6 and TRBJ2-5, is DAGVTQSPTHLIKTRGQQVTLRCSPKSGHDTVSWYQQALGQGPQFIFQYYEEEERQRGNFPDRFSGHQFPNYSSELNVNALLLGDSALYLCASSLGGRETQYFGPGTRLLVL.

The chain employs TRBV28 and TRBJ1-3; 10 nucleotides agree with TRBD1. Germline V gene lookup returns CDR1 MDHEN and CDR2 SYDVKM. This CDR3 contains 15 residues. V dropped 4 bases and J dropped 2; count of bases not matched to a gene: 2. For the CDR3, the DNA is TGTGCCAGCAGTTCAGGACAGGGGGCTGGAAACACCATATATTTT. It codes for CASSSGQGAGNTIYF.

V is TRBV28 and J is TRBJ1-2, with 7 bases matching TRBD1. Germline V gene lookup returns CDR1 MDHEN and CDR2 SYDVKM. This CDR3 comprises 14 residues. Trimming cost V 5 bases and J 2 bases; bases outside gene matches: 5. CDR3 in amino acids: CASSPGQANYGYTF. The CDR3 coding sequence is TGTGCCAGCAGTCCTGGACAGGCCAACTATGGCTACACCTTC.

This clone came up a few times. This rearrangement joins TRBV12-5 to TRBJ1-5, with 10 bases fitting TRBD1. Trimming at V came to 4 bases and at J to 6 bases, leaving 9 bases not matched to a gene. CDR3 size: 16 residues. The V gene's germline CDR1 is LGHNT and CDR2 FRNRAP. The DNA of the CDR3 is TGTGCTAGTGGTTGGACGACAGGGGGCGCGGGTCAGCCCCAGCATTTT. It is translated as CASGWTTGGAGQPQHF.

This chain uses TRBV4-3 with TRBJ2-1; D is perhaps TRBD1 (5 bases). Per the germline V gene, CDR1 is LGHNA and CDR2 is YSLEER. The CDR3 consists of 18 residues. Trimming left V 0 bases short and J 1 base short, with 16 bases between. The CDR3 nucleotides read TGCGCCAGCAGCCAAGATCCGGTGGACACCCTGTCCTACAATGAGCAGTTCTTC. Translation gives CASSQDPVDTLSYNEQFF.

This sequence joins TRBV12-3 or TRBV12-4 and TRBJ1-5, with a tentative D call TRBD1 (5 bases). The V end was cut by 6 bases, the J end by 9 bases, with 9 bases between. The CDR3 length is 11 residues. CDR3 sequence reads: CASRQQGPQHF. CDR3 bases: TGTGCCAGCAGGCAGCAGGGGCCCCAGCATTTT.

The CDR3 DNA is TGTGCCTGGACAGGATCCAACACAGATACGCAGTATTTT. As protein: CAWTGSNTDTQYF. The chain couples TRBV30 to TRBJ2-3; D uncertain. V gave up 4 bases and J gave up 2 bases, with 10 bases separating them. The CDR3 spans 13 residues. The germline V gene encodes CDR1 GTSNPN and CDR2 SVGIG (reference sequence).

The V and J genes are TRBV12-3 or TRBV12-4 and TRBJ1-1; D is unclear. Trimming shortened V by 5 bases and J by 6 bases, and 7 bases separated the two germline ends. The CDR3 runs to 11 residues. The CDR3 sequence is CASSRQSEAFF. In nucleotides, the CDR3 is TGTGCCAGCAGTCGCCAGTCTGAAGCTTTCTTT.

The rearrangement links TRBV19 to TRBJ1-6, with D possibly matching TRBD1 (6 bases). Trimming left V 2 bases short and J 10 bases short, with 21 bases between. The CDR3 consists of 17 residues. The germline V gene has CDR1 LNHDA and CDR2 SQIVND (reference sequence). CDR3 in amino acids: CASSIFRDKRRGSPLHF. For the CDR3, the DNA is TGTGCCAGTAGTATATTCCGGGACAAACGAAGAGGGTCACCCCTCCACTTT. Combining the CDR3 with reference TRBV19 and TRBJ1-6 gives the whole variable domain DGGITQSPKYLFRKEGQNVTLSCEQNLNHDAMYWYRQDPGQGLRLIYYSQIVNDFQKGDIAEGYSVSREKKESFPLTVTSAQKNPTAFYLCASSIFRDKRRGSPLHFGNGTRLTVT.

This clone was recorded only once. The gene calls are TRBV5-4 and TRBJ2-6; D gene unclear. Germline V gene sequence: CDR1 SGHNT, CDR2 YYREEE (reference sequence). CDR3 size: 13 residues. V lost 1 base, J lost 4 bases, and 3 bases lay in between. Here the CDR3 reads CASSLLGANVLTF. The CDR3 DNA follows: TGTGCCAGCAGCTTGCTCGGGGCCAACGTCCTGACTTTC.

The chain has TRBV24-1 and TRBJ2-5, with D hard to call. This CDR3 has 14 residues. The ends were cut back, 3 bases at V and 2 bases at J, with 9 bases in the middle. Germline V gives CDR1 KGHDR, CDR2 SFDVKD. CDR3 sequence reads: CATSDPRLQETQYF. For the CDR3, the DNA is TGTGCCACCAGTGATCCCCGGTTACAAGAGACCCAGTACTTC.

This rearrangement joins TRBV5-4 to TRBJ2-1; 8 bases are a match to TRBD1. The CDR3 spans 15 residues. From germline, CDR1 is SGHNT and CDR2 YYREEE (reference sequence). V shed 4 bases, J shed 5 bases, and the junction held 8 bases outside the gene matches. The CDR3 DNA reads as TGTGCCAGCAGCGCGGACAGGGCCTCGAACAATGAGCAGTTCTTC. Protein: CASSADRASNNEQFF.

J is TRBJ1-3 and V is TRBV25-1, with D possibly being TRBD1 (5 bases). The CDR3 totals 15 residues. Germline V CDR1 and CDR2: MGHDK, SYGVNS. Trimming removed 1 base from V and 6 bases from J, with 13 bases in between. CDR3 DNA sequence: TGTGCCAGCAGTGAATCCCGGACACGGATAAACACCATATATTTT. This translates into CASSESRTRINTIYF.

The chain is built from TRBV7-9 and TRBJ1-1, with no clear D. The CDR3 spans 11 residues. V gave up 5 bases and J gave up 10 bases, with 11 bases separating them. Germline CDR1 reads SEHNR; CDR2 reads FQNEAQ (reference sequence). The CDR3: CASSRRGVAFF. The CDR3 DNA is TGTGCCAGCAGCCGTCGCGGAGTAGCTTTCTTT.

This chain joins TRBV5-8 and TRBJ2-1; a weak D match, TRBD2 (6 bases). This CDR3 spans 15 amino acids. The germline gives CDR1 SGHTS, CDR2 YDEGEE. Trimming removed 6 bases from V and 12 bases from J, with 25 bases in between. CDR3 region: CASNSRDLTSMTQFF. In nucleotides, the CDR3 is TGTGCCAGCAACTCTAGGGACTTGACGTCAATGACGCAGTTCTTC.

V and J are TRBV6-4 and TRBJ1-1; D might be TRBD1 (5 bases). The V end was cut by 8 bases, the J end by 4 bases, with 11 bases between. Germline-derived CDR1 and CDR2 are MRHNA and SNTAGT. CDR3 length: 12 amino acids. This CDR3 is CASPWGGTEAFF. CDR3 bases: TGTGCCAGCCCGTGGGGGGGCACTGAAGCTTTCTTT.

The V call is TRBV11-3, the J call TRBJ2-5, with no clear D. CDR1 is SGHNT and CDR2 is YENEEA in the germline V gene. The CDR3 runs 13 residues. V dropped 1 base and J dropped 3 bases, with 6 bases sitting between them. Written as DNA, the CDR3 is TGTGCCAGCAGCTTAGTGGTAGAAGAGACCCAGTACTTC. This encodes CASSLVVEETQYF. Variable domain in full (rest from reference TRBV11-3 and TRBJ2-5): EAGVVQSPRYKIIEKKQPVAFWCNPISGHNTLYWYLQNLGQGPELLIRYENEEAVDDSQLPKDRFSAERLKGVDSTLKIQPAELGDSAVYLCASSLVVEETQYFGPGTRLLVL.

Concerning this clone: Compared with germline, one end of the junction differs, possibly owing to a read error. The rearrangement joins TRBV25-1 to TRBJ1-2, with 7 bases aligning to TRBD1. Germline V CDR1 and CDR2: MGHDK, SYGVNS. This CDR3 region has 12 residues. Here the CDR3 reads CASSGPTGTSLF. The CDR3 nucleotides are TGTGCCAGCAGTGGACCGACAGGGACCTCACTCTTC.

The chain couples TRBV4-1 to TRBJ1-1, with TRBD1 matching over 9 bases. Germline V CDR1 and CDR2: MGHRA, YSYEKL. Trimming at V came to 4 bases and at J to 3 bases, leaving 12 bases not matched to a gene. The CDR3 consists of 17 residues. The CDR3 here is CASSPQQGAGQDTEAFF. CDR3 sequence (DNA): TGCGCCAGCAGCCCCCAACAGGGGGCCGGGCAGGACACTGAAGCTTTCTTT.

This clone was found once. The gene calls are TRBV18 and TRBJ2-3; 7 bases map to TRBD1. Losses at the gene ends were 4 bases for V and 3 bases for J; bases not matched to a gene: 16. In germline, CDR1 is KGHSH, CDR2 LQKENI. The CDR3 covers 18 residues. CDR3 amino acids: CASSQRRLSGQQTDTQYF. The CDR3 bases are TGTGCCAGCTCACAAAGAAGACTGTCGGGACAGCAGACAGATACGCAGTATTTT.

J is TRBJ2-1 and V is TRBV30; 15 nucleotides match TRBD2. This CDR3 region has 14 residues. Germline trimming cut 2 bases from V and 9 bases from J; bases unmatched to any gene: 2. Germline V lookup: CDR1 GTSNPN, CDR2 SVGIG (reference sequence). CDR3 loop: CAWSLGLAGGEQFF. The CDR3 region has the DNA TGTGCCTGGAGTTTGGGACTAGCGGGAGGTGAGCAGTTCTTC.

The CDR3 reads CACQGSEYQPQHF. In DNA form, the CDR3 reads TGTGCCTGTCAGGGGTCTGAATATCAGCCCCAGCATTTT. The genes are TRBV30 and TRBJ1-5, with D tentatively TRBD1 (6 bases). The germline gives CDR1 GTSNPN, CDR2 SVGIG (reference sequence). The length of the CDR3 is 13 residues. V lost 6 bases, J lost 5 bases, and 14 bases lay in between.

This clone was seen at least ten times. The chain joins TRBV30 to TRBJ2-2; 8 bases fit TRBD2. The CDR3 has 18 residues. The ends lost 8 bases at V and 5 bases at J; junction bases unmatched: 22. From germline, CDR1 is GTSNPN and CDR2 SVGIG (reference sequence). The CDR3, as DNA: TGTGCCGGGGGTAAACGCAACTCCCGGGGGGGTAAAACCGGGGAGCTGTTTTTT. It codes for CAGGKRNSRGGKTGELFF.

The chain employs TRBV5-3 and TRBJ1-5; possibly TRBD1 for D (6 bases). TRBV5-3 is an ORF, and what it does is uncertain. The CDR3 covers 18 residues. Trimming stripped 3 bases from V and 0 bases from J, with 19 bases between. The CDR3 here is CARSYPTGFMYSNQPQHF. CDR3 bases: TGTGCCAGAAGCTACCCGACAGGTTTCATGTATAGCAATCAGCCCCAGCATTTT.

V and J are TRBV7-2 and TRBJ2-2, with 13 positions matching TRBD2. The junction had 1 base not matched to a gene; V was cut back by 1 base and J by 5 bases. The CDR3 contains 16 residues. The V gene's germline CDR1 is SGHTA and CDR2 FQGNSA. For the CDR3, the DNA is TGTGCCAGCAGCTTAGGGGGACTAGCGGGGACCGGGGAGCTGTTTTTT. This translates into CASSLGGLAGTGELFF.